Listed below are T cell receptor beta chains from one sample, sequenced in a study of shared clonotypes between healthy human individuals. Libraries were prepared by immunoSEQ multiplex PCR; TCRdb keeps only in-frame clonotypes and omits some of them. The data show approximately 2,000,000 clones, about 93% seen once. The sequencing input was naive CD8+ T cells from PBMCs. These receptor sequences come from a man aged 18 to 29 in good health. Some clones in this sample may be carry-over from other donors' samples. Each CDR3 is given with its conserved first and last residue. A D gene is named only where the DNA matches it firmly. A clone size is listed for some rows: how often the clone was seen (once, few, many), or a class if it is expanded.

DNA: TGTGCCAGCAGCGCGACTAGCGGGAGGGATGAGCAGTTCTTC
CDR3: CASSATSGRDEQFF
V: TRBV9
D: TRBD2
size: .
J: TRBJ2-1

DNA: TGTGCCAGCAGCCCCGGGTGGACTAGCGGGCGAGGGAACACCGGGGAGCTGTTTTTT
CDR3: CASSPGWTSGRGNTGELFF
V: TRBV7-9
D: TRBD2
size: .
J: TRBJ2-2

DNA: TGCAGCGTTGGACTAGCCCCCGCCTACAATGAGCAGTTCTTC
CDR3: CSVGLAPAYNEQFF
V: TRBV29-1
D: TRBD2
size: once
J: TRBJ2-1

DNA: TGCGCCAGCAGCCAGACCGGGACAGGGGGCGCGGAGCAGTACTTC
CDR3: CASSQTGTGGAEQYF
V: TRBV4-1
D: TRBD1
size: .
J: TRBJ2-7

DNA: TGTGCCAGCAGCCTCTTTAAGGGGAGCTCCTACGAGCAGTACTTC
CDR3: CASSLFKGSSYEQYF
V: TRBV5-5
D: .
size: .
J: TRBJ2-7

DNA: TGTGCCAGCAGGGACCGCTGGGCTCTACAAGAGACCCAGTACTTC
CDR3: CASRDRWALQETQYF
V: TRBV27
D: .
size: once
J: TRBJ2-5

DNA: TGTGCCAGCAGTTTATCGCGATCCAACACTGAAGCTTTCTTT
CDR3: CASSLSRSNTEAFF
V: TRBV27
D: .
size: .
J: TRBJ1-1

DNA: TGTGCCAGCAGCTGGGACAGGGGCTACGAGCAGTACTTC
CDR3: CASSWDRGYEQYF
V: TRBV5-6
D: TRBD1
size: few
J: TRBJ2-7

DNA: TGTGCCAGCAACGCGGGACAGCAGTACTTC
CDR3: CASNAGQQYF
V: TRBV11-2
D: .
size: .
J: TRBJ2-7

DNA: TGTGCCAGCAGACTCAGCGGGGAAGAGACCCAGTACTTC
CDR3: CASRLSGEETQYF
V: TRBV6-5
D: TRBD2
size: .
J: TRBJ2-5